Following are 27 T cell receptor beta chains from one sample sequenced in a study of blood T cell repertoires in COVID-19. Libraries were prepared by immunoSEQ multiplex PCR; TCRdb keeps only in-frame clonotypes and omits some of them. The sample lists fewer than 250,000 clones; roughly 80% were seen once. Sequencing was performed on peripheral blood. The source is a woman aged 80 or over with COVID-19, enrolled during active disease.

This chain uses TRBV3-1 (or the pseudogene TRBV3-2) with TRBJ2-3; weak D call: TRBD2 (6 bases). CDR3 length: 13 amino acids. Trimming left V 4 bases short and J 2 bases short, with 7 bases between. CDR1 and CDR2 (germline): LGHDT, YNNKEL (reference sequence). CDR3 sequence reads: CASSLAATDTQYF. The CDR3, as DNA: TGTGCCAGCAGCCTAGCGGCCACAGATACGCAGTATTTT.

The chain is built from TRBV2 and TRBJ2-7; D may be TRBD2 (6 bases). In germline, CDR1 is SNHLY, CDR2 FYNNEI. The CDR3 consists of 13 residues. The ends were cut back, 8 bases at V and 4 bases at J, with 15 bases in the middle. The CDR3 loop reads CASARGGTYEQYF. As DNA, the CDR3 is TGTGCCAGCGCGAGAGGTGGGACTTACGAGCAGTACTTC. The whole variable domain, filled in from reference TRBV2 and TRBJ2-7, reads EPEVTQTPSHQVTQMGQEVILRCVPISNHLYFYWYRQILGQKVEFLVSFYNNEISEKSEIFDDQFSVERPDGSNFTLKIRSTKLEDSAMYFCASARGGTYEQYFGPGTRLTVT.

This clone has more than one count but fewer than ten. The chain couples TRBV14 to TRBJ2-5; TRBD2 aligns across 10 bases. This CDR3 comprises 16 residues. Losses at the gene ends were 1 base for V and 4 bases for J; bases not matched to a gene: 6. Germline V lookup: CDR1 SGHDN, CDR2 FVKESK. The DNA of the CDR3 is TGTGCCAGCAGCCAAGGACTCTCTAGCGGGGGAGAGACCCAGTACTTC. Its translation is CASSQGLSSGGETQYF.

This chain links TRBV28 with TRBJ2-7, with 8 nucleotides matching TRBD1. The V gene's germline CDR1 is MDHEN and CDR2 SYDVKM. CDR3 size: 16 residues. J was trimmed by 2 bases and V by 5 bases; bases with no gene match: 11. Written as DNA, the CDR3 is TGTGCCAGCAGTATGCCGCGCCCGGGACAGGCCTACGAGCAGTACGTC. Its protein product is CASSMPRPGQAYEQYV.

V gene TRBV7-2 combines with J gene TRBJ2-5, with 11 positions matching TRBD2. J lost 5 bases, V lost 5 bases, and 13 bases had no gene match. CDR3 size: 17 residues. Germline values: CDR1 SGHTA, CDR2 FQGNSA. The CDR3 nucleotides read TGTGCCAGCAGCGCAAGTAGCGGGGGGGCCGTTCTGGAGACCCAGTACTTC. This codes for CASSASSGGAVLETQYF.

This clone was counted only a few times. Here the CDR3 DNA reads TGTGCCAGCAGTGAAGCGCTTCCGGGTACGACAGGGAAATATGAAGCTTTCTTT. It encodes CASSEALPGTTGKYEAFF. This rearrangement joins TRBV6-1 to TRBJ1-1; 7 bases match TRBD1. Trimming at V came to 0 bases and at J to 7 bases, leaving 17 bases not matched to a gene. The CDR3 is 18 amino acids. Looked up from germline, CDR1 is MNHNS and CDR2 is SASEGT.

The chain combines TRBV3-1 (or the pseudogene TRBV3-2) with TRBJ1-2; 9 bases are shared with TRBD1. Per the germline V gene, CDR1 is LGHDT and CDR2 is YNNKEL (reference sequence). After removal of 4 bases from V and 6 bases from J, the junction contained 3 bases not matched to a gene. CDR3 length: 13 residues. The CDR3 spells CASSLDRGDGYTF. DNA for the CDR3: TGTGCCAGCAGCCTAGACAGGGGGGATGGCTACACCTTC.

This rearrangement joins TRBV27 to TRBJ2-3, with 11 positions matching TRBD2. Trimming removed 6 bases from V and 1 base from J; junction bases left unmatched: 15. The germline gives CDR1 MNHEY, CDR2 SMNVEV (reference sequence). The CDR3 sequence is 19 residues long. CDR3 in amino acids: CASSLKGTSGQGGTDTQYF. CDR3 nucleotide sequence: TGTGCCAGCAGCCTGAAAGGGACTAGCGGCCAGGGGGGCACAGATACGCAGTATTTT.

The J gene is TRBJ2-1, the V gene TRBV15; 7 positions match TRBD1. The CDR3 totals 15 residues. From germline, CDR1 is LNHNV and CDR2 YYDKDF (reference sequence). V lost 4 bases, J lost 4 bases, and 7 bases stayed unmatched. CDR3 protein: CATSTRQGYYNEQFF. CDR3 coding DNA: TGTGCCACCAGCACTAGACAGGGCTATTACAATGAGCAGTTCTTC.

The chain joins TRBV5-1 to TRBJ1-1; D gene ambiguous. Germline loops: CDR1 SGHRS, CDR2 YFSETQ. Trimming stripped 7 bases from V and 5 bases from J, with 15 bases between. The CDR3 length is 13 residues. The CDR3 DNA is TGCGCCAGCTCGGCGGGGATGGGAACTGAAGCTTTCTTT. Protein: CASSAGMGTEAFF.

This chain joins TRBV27 and TRBJ1-6; perhaps TRBD1 as D (5 bases). This CDR3 spans 19 amino acids. V was pared by 4 bases and J by 7 bases, with 26 bases between. Looked up from germline, CDR1 is MNHEY and CDR2 is SMNVEV (reference sequence). The CDR3 is CASSSLGGGPGKPNSPLHF. The CDR3 DNA sequence: TGTGCCAGCAGTTCCCTTGGGGGGGGTCCGGGGAAACCAAATTCACCCCTCCACTTT.

The J gene is TRBJ2-3, the V gene TRBV7-9; the match to TRBD2 covers 9 bases. V was clipped by 5 bases and J by 2 bases; unmatched bases: 8. The V gene's germline CDR1 is SEHNR and CDR2 FQNEAQ (reference sequence). The CDR3 is 16 amino acids. CDR3 amino acids: CASSAGGGAITDTQYF. DNA of the CDR3: TGTGCCAGCAGCGCGGGAGGGGGAGCGATCACAGATACGCAGTATTTT. Full variable domain (missing parts from reference TRBV7-9 and TRBJ2-3): DTGVSQNPRHKITKRGQNVTFRCDPISEHNRLYWYRQTLGQGPEFLTYFQNEAQLEKSRLLSDRFSAERPKGSFSTLEIQRTEQGDSAMYLCASSAGGGAITDTQYFGPGTRLTVL.

The V call is TRBV9, the J call TRBJ2-3, with 10 bases fitting TRBD2. This CDR3 comprises 15 residues. Germline V lookup: CDR1 SGDLS, CDR2 YYNGEE. Germline trimming cut 4 bases from V and 2 bases from J; bases unmatched to any gene: 4. This CDR3 is CASSILAGPTDTQYF. The CDR3 region has the DNA TGTGCCAGCAGCATACTAGCGGGACCCACAGATACGCAGTATTTT.

The chain joins TRBV6-5 to TRBJ1-2, with a weak D call TRBD1 (5 bases). Germline-derived CDR1 and CDR2 are MNHEY and SVGAGI. The CDR3 extends over 12 amino acids. Trimming took off 7 bases at V and 8 bases at J, with 14 bases between the two ends. CDR3 region: CASTQGSWGYTF. The CDR3 DNA sequence: TGTGCCAGCACCCAGGGCTCGTGGGGCTACACCTTC.

The chain recombines TRBV5-1 with TRBJ1-5, with 11 bases that match TRBD1. The CDR3 length is 16 residues. With 4 bases clipped from V and 3 bases from J, the junction kept 6 bases outside the gene matches. Germline assignment: CDR1 SGHRS and CDR2 YFSETQ. The CDR3 reads CASSPGTGGNNQPQHF. CDR3 bases: TGCGCCAGCAGCCCGGGGACAGGGGGTAACAATCAGCCCCAGCATTTT. The full variable domain, its missing parts supplied by reference TRBV5-1 and TRBJ1-5, is KAGVTQTPRYLIKTRGQQVTLSCSPISGHRSVSWYQQTPGQGLQFLFEYFSETQRNKGNFPGRFSGRQFSNSRSEMNVSTLELGDSALYLCASSPGTGGNNQPQHFGDGTRLSIL.

The J gene is TRBJ2-5, the V gene TRBV28, with D possibly TRBD2 on 6 matching bases. There are 16 residues in the CDR3. The germline CDR1 and CDR2 sequences are MDHEN and SYDVKM. Trimming stripped 4 bases from V and 2 bases from J, with 17 bases between. This CDR3 is CASSSTGGGPQETQYF. CDR3 bases: TGTGCCAGCAGTTCTACCGGGGGAGGCCCGCAAGAGACCCAGTACTTC. The full variable domain, completed using reference TRBV28 and TRBJ2-5, is DVKVTQSSRYLVKRTGEKVFLECVQDMDHENMFWYRQDPGLGLRLIYFSYDVKMKEKGDIPEGYSVSREKKERFSLILESASTNQTSMYLCASSSTGGGPQETQYFGPGTRLLVL.

This chain links TRBV14 with TRBJ1-6; D possibly corresponds to TRBD1 (5 bases). Trimming removed 5 bases at V and 10 bases at J, with 18 bases between. CDR3 length: 15 residues. From germline, CDR1 is SGHDN and CDR2 FVKESK. DNA of the CDR3: TGTGCCAGCAGCGGCGGGGGACCTTCAGACTCACCCCTCCACTTT. Protein sequence: CASSGGGPSDSPLHF.

This clone was detected only once. V and J are TRBV9 and TRBJ1-5; maybe TRBD1 (5 bases). Trimming cost V 5 bases and J 0 bases, with 12 bases left between them. The CDR3 extends over 15 amino acids. In germline, CDR1 is SGDLS, CDR2 YYNGEE. CDR3 sequence (DNA): TGTGCCAGCAGTGGCGGACATTATAGCAATCAGCCCCAGCATTTT. Translating gives CASSGGHYSNQPQHF.

The CDR3 loop is CASSFGTGLKPQHF. DNA for the CDR3: TGTGCCAGCAGCTTCGGGACGGGACTTAAGCCCCAGCATTTT. The chain couples TRBV7-2 to TRBJ1-5, with a tentative D call TRBD1 (5 bases). This CDR3 is built from 14 residues. Deletions cut 3 bases from V and 8 bases from J, with 14 bases between. Germline V gene data show CDR1 as SGHTA and CDR2 as FQGNSA.

The chain couples TRBV28 to TRBJ1-1; the match to TRBD1 covers 7 bases. Germline loops: CDR1 MDHEN, CDR2 SYDVKM. The length of the CDR3 is 13 residues. V was pared by 6 bases and J by 5 bases, with 6 bases of the junction left unmatched. The CDR3 loop is CASRFRDRTEAFF. In DNA form, the CDR3 reads TGTGCCAGCAGGTTCCGGGACAGAACTGAAGCTTTCTTT.

This chain joins TRBV11-2 and TRBJ2-1, with TRBD2 identical over 12 bases. The CDR3 totals 15 residues. The J segment lost 7 bases and the V segment lost 5 bases, leaving 6 bases of the junction unmatched. Per germline, CDR1 SGHAT and CDR2 FQNNGV. The CDR3 DNA is TGTGCCAGCAGCCCACTAGCGGGGGGCCAGAATGAGCAGTTCTTC. Translation gives CASSPLAGGQNEQFF.

CDR3 region: CASSLLQGNYGYTF. The CDR3 coding sequence is TGTGCCAGCAGCTTACTGCAGGGAAACTATGGCTACACCTTC. The chain is built from TRBV11-2 and TRBJ1-2; tentative D call: TRBD1 (5 bases). V was shortened by 2 bases and J by 2 bases, with 9 bases between the two germline ends. The CDR3 contains 14 residues. The germline V gene encodes CDR1 SGHAT and CDR2 FQNNGV.

This chain connects TRBV3-1 (or the pseudogene TRBV3-2) to TRBJ2-1; 13 positions agree with TRBD2. Per germline, CDR1 LGHDT and CDR2 YNNKEL (reference sequence). This CDR3 is built from 16 residues. The junction had 5 bases not matched to a gene; V was cut back by 2 bases and J by 7 bases. CDR3 protein: CASSQRTSGGRNEQFF. CDR3 in DNA: TGTGCCAGCAGCCAAAGGACTAGCGGGGGAAGGAATGAGCAGTTCTTC.

The chain joins TRBV28 to TRBJ1-2; no clear D. Looked up from germline, CDR1 is MDHEN and CDR2 is SYDVKM. Trimming removed 3 bases at V and 4 bases at J, with 15 bases between. The CDR3 sequence is 15 residues long. The CDR3 sequence is CASSLAPASGYGYTF. CDR3 nucleotides: TGTGCCAGCAGTTTGGCCCCCGCCTCGGGCTATGGCTACACCTTC.

A single count supports this clone. The chain links TRBV18 to TRBJ1-4; D may be TRBD1 (6 bases). The CDR3 runs to 14 residues. Trimming pared 2 bases from V and 8 bases from J, leaving 12 bases between. The germline gives CDR1 KGHSH, CDR2 LQKENI. The CDR3 is CASSPLYREEKLFF. CDR3 sequence (DNA): TGTGCCAGCTCACCATTGTACAGGGAGGAAAAACTGTTTTTT.

CDR3 in amino acids: CASSWASGRANTGELFF. The CDR3, as DNA: TGTGCCAGCAGTTGGGCCTCGGGAAGAGCGAACACCGGGGAGCTGTTTTTT. The chain uses TRBV27 and TRBJ2-2, with TRBD2 as a possible D gene (5 bases). The V end lost 4 bases, the J end lost 0 bases, and 15 bases lay between the germline ends. The CDR3 has 17 residues. CDR1 and CDR2 from the germline V gene are MNHEY and SMNVEV (reference sequence).

The chain carries TRBV5-1 and TRBJ1-1; D is unclear. Trimming took 1 base from V and 10 from J, leaving 14 bases between them. Germline V lookup: CDR1 SGHRS, CDR2 YFSETQ. There are 13 residues in the CDR3. The CDR3 spells CASSLNERDSAFF. The CDR3 nucleotides read TGCGCCAGCAGCTTGAATGAACGGGATTCAGCTTTCTTT.